Below are 19 T cell receptor beta chains sequenced from a single sample in a study of blood T cell repertoires in COVID-19. Profiled with immunoSEQ multiplex PCR; TCRdb holds only in-frame clones, not every one. The profile covers 140,000 to 150,000 clones, with around 84% appearing a single time and roughly 5.7% taken by the ten largest. What was sequenced was PBMCs or T cells enriched from blood (not recorded which). The origin of the receptors is a woman aged 45-65 years who had been exposed to COVID-19.

The V gene is TRBV12-5, the J gene TRBJ2-3; the match to TRBD1 covers 8 bases. The junction had 15 bases not matched to a gene; V was cut back by 8 bases and J by 2 bases. Germline CDR1 and CDR2: LGHNT and FRNRAP. The CDR3 is made up of 17 amino acids. CDR3 residues: CASSQQRTGWNTDTQYF. The CDR3 coding sequence is TGTGCTAGTTCACAGCAACGGACAGGGTGGAACACAGATACGCAGTATTTT. The full variable domain, completed using reference TRBV12-5 and TRBJ2-3, is DARVTQTPRHKVTEMGQEVTMRCQPILGHNTVFWYRQTMMQGLELLAYFRNRAPLDDSGMPKDRFSAEMPDATLATLKIQPSEPRDSAVYFCASSQQRTGWNTDTQYFGPGTRLTVL.

The gene calls are TRBV9 and TRBJ2-1; 8 bases agree with TRBD1. The V and J ends lost 4 bases and 10 bases, in that order; junction bases with no gene match: 10. The V gene's germline CDR1 is SGDLS and CDR2 YYNGEE. The CDR3 runs to 14 residues. The CDR3 protein is CASSPINRGREQFF. For the CDR3, the DNA is TGTGCCAGCAGCCCAATCAACAGGGGGAGGGAGCAGTTCTTC.

This clone appeared a few times. The chain recombines TRBV10-1 with TRBJ1-2; D possibly corresponds to TRBD1 (6 bases). Germline CDR1 is WNHNN and CDR2 is SYGVQD (reference sequence). Trimming stripped 3 bases from V and 3 bases from J, with 8 bases between. The CDR3 runs to 13 residues. The CDR3 region is CASSDSGDYGYTF. The CDR3 DNA reads TGCGCCAGCAGTGATTCAGGGGACTATGGCTACACCTTC.

The chain links TRBV18 to TRBJ2-5; 11 positions agree with TRBD1. J was trimmed by 4 bases and V by 3 bases; bases with no gene match: 7. Germline V gives CDR1 KGHSH, CDR2 LQKENI. There are 16 residues in the CDR3. The CDR3 bases are TGTGCCAGCTCACCGTCCGGGACAGGGGGAGGAGAGACCCAGTACTTC. The encoded protein is CASSPSGTGGGETQYF. The variable domain in full, with the rest retrieved from reference TRBV18 and TRBJ2-5, is NAGVMQNPRHLVRRRGQEARLRCSPMKGHSHVYWYRQLPEEGLKFMVYLQKENIIDESGMPKERFSAEFPKEGPSILRIQQVVRGDSAAYFCASSPSGTGGGETQYFGPGTRLLVL.

The V call is TRBV7-9, the J call TRBJ2-1; 7 nucleotides align to TRBD2. The CDR3 is 15 residues long. CDR1 and CDR2 (germline): SEHNR, FQNEAQ (reference sequence). Trimming removed 4 bases from V and 13 bases from J; junction bases left unmatched: 16. CDR3 sequence (DNA): TGTGCCAGCAGCTCACCTGGGGTGGGAAGCGGGACTCAGTTCTTC. Protein: CASSSPGVGSGTQFF.

The chain uses TRBV6-5 and TRBJ1-1; 7 bases match TRBD1. Germline values: CDR1 MNHEY, CDR2 SVGAGI. With 6 bases clipped from V and 9 bases from J, the junction kept 4 bases outside the gene matches. The CDR3 loop spans 11 amino acids. CDR3: CASRRGQQAFF. The CDR3 DNA reads as TGTGCCAGCAGGAGGGGACAGCAAGCTTTCTTT.

The CDR3 here is CASSGGSTEAFF. CDR3 DNA sequence: TGTGCCAGCAGCGGAGGGTCCACTGAAGCTTTCTTT. The chain recombines TRBV9 with TRBJ1-1, with no clear D. Trimming shortened V by 3 bases and J by 4 bases, and 7 bases separated the two germline ends. CDR3 length equals 12 residues. Germline V gene data show CDR1 as SGDLS and CDR2 as YYNGEE.

This sequence joins TRBV27 and TRBJ1-5; 7 bases agree with TRBD1. With 3 bases clipped from V and 7 bases from J, the junction kept 3 bases outside the gene matches. This CDR3 has 13 amino acids. CDR1 and CDR2 from the germline V gene are MNHEY and SMNVEV (reference sequence). The CDR3 DNA is TGTGCCAGCAGTTTGGGGACAGCCCAGCCCCAGCATTTT. It codes for CASSLGTAQPQHF.

This chain links TRBV4-2 with TRBJ1-6, with D perhaps matching TRBD1 (6 bases). Germline-derived CDR1 and CDR2 are LGHNA and YNFKEQ. Between the trimmed V and J ends, which lost 0 bases and 9 bases, there was a span of 12 bases. The CDR3 runs 15 residues. CDR3 loop: CASSQDGTGSSPLHF. DNA for the CDR3: TGTGCCAGCAGCCAAGATGGCACAGGGAGTTCACCCCTCCACTTT.

The chain links TRBV2 to TRBJ1-5, with D possibly being TRBD1 (6 bases). CDR3 size: 16 residues. The V gene lost 2 bases and the J gene lost 10 bases, with 21 bases spanning the gap. Germline CDR1 reads SNHLY; CDR2 reads FYNNEI. The CDR3 loop is CASSERSGWDKDPQHF. CDR3 bases: TGTGCCAGCAGTGAACGGTCGGGGTGGGACAAGGATCCCCAGCATTTT.

The chain recombines TRBV12-3 or TRBV12-4 with TRBJ1-2; TRBD1 aligns across 8 bases. The junction had 2 bases not matched to a gene; V was cut back by 6 bases and J by 2 bases. This CDR3 has 13 amino acids. The chain's CDR3 is CASSWDRNYGYTF. The CDR3, as DNA: TGTGCCAGCAGCTGGGACAGGAACTATGGCTACACCTTC.

This chain links TRBV19 with TRBJ2-3; D unclear. Germline V lookup: CDR1 LNHDA, CDR2 SQIVND (reference sequence). This CDR3 region has 14 residues. The ends were cut back, 6 bases at V and 5 bases at J, with 15 bases in the middle. In DNA form, the CDR3 reads TGTGCCAGTAGAATAACGGTTAATTTAGATACGCAGTATTTT. This codes for CASRITVNLDTQYF.

The chain joins TRBV5-1 to TRBJ2-3; 8 bases fit TRBD1. The CDR3 sequence is 14 residues long. Germline CDR1 reads SGHRS; CDR2 reads YFSETQ. V trimming: 6 bases; J trimming: 4 bases; junction bases outside the gene matches: 7. The CDR3 sequence is CASTRTGTSDTQYF. CDR3 nucleotide sequence: TGCGCCAGCACCCGGACAGGGACTTCAGATACGCAGTATTTT.

The rearrangement joins TRBV6-2 or TRBV6-3 to TRBJ1-2; 7 nucleotides match TRBD1. CDR1 is MNHEY and CDR2 is SVGEGT in the germline V gene. The CDR3 is 13 amino acids. V was clipped by 5 bases and J by 1 base; unmatched bases: 1. The CDR3 sequence: CASSRQGNYGYTF. In DNA form, the CDR3 reads TGTGCCAGCAGTCGACAGGGTAACTATGGCTACACCTTC.

The gene calls are TRBV27 and TRBJ2-1; 10 bases are shared with TRBD2. V gave up 5 bases and J gave up 8 bases; unmatched junction bases: 9. This CDR3 comprises 15 residues. Germline CDR1 and CDR2: MNHEY and SMNVEV (reference sequence). The CDR3 DNA is TGTGCCAGCAGTGAGATTAGCGGGAGGTGGCATGAGCAGTTCTTC. Protein: CASSEISGRWHEQFF.

The genes are TRBV5-3 and TRBJ2-1, with TRBD2 as a possible D gene (5 bases). TRBV5-3 is an open reading frame, and its role is uncertain. Trimming took off 4 bases at V and 4 bases at J, with 18 bases between the two ends. The CDR3 is 16 residues long. The CDR3, as DNA: TGTGCCAGAAGCCTGATTCAAACTAGGGTATACAATGAGCAGTTCTTC. Translated, it gives CARSLIQTRVYNEQFF.

The chain uses TRBV7-8 and TRBJ1-6, with D possibly matching TRBD1 (5 bases). Germline loops: CDR1 SGHVS, CDR2 FQNEAQ. V was pared by 1 base and J by 7 bases, with 14 bases between. This CDR3 is 16 amino acids long. The CDR3 bases are TGTGCCAGCAGCTTAGGAGTCGTTGACAGAAATTCACCCCTCCACTTT. Amino acid sequence: CASSLGVVDRNSPLHF. The entire variable domain, with the rest obtained from reference TRBV7-8 and TRBJ1-6, is as follows: GAGVSQSPRYKVAKRGQDVALRCDPISGHVSLFWYQQALGQGPEFLTYFQNEAQLDKSGLPSDRFFAERPEGSVSTLKIQRTQQEDSAVYLCASSLGVVDRNSPLHFGNGTRLTVT.

The CDR3 loop is CASSFSAGGQETQYF. DNA of the CDR3: TGTGCCAGCAGCTTTTCAGCGGGAGGGCAAGAGACCCAGTACTTC. The V and J genes are TRBV5-4 and TRBJ2-5; 10 positions match TRBD2. In germline, CDR1 is SGHNT, CDR2 YYREEE (reference sequence). Trimming took 2 bases from V and 2 from J; bases not matched to a gene: 3. This CDR3 region has 15 residues.

The chain combines TRBV28 with TRBJ2-7; 10 bases map to TRBD1. J was trimmed by 6 bases and V by 4 bases; bases with no gene match: 6. Germline CDR1 reads MDHEN; CDR2 reads SYDVKM. This CDR3 spans 14 amino acids. The CDR3: CASSSADRGLEQYF. CDR3 bases: TGTGCCAGCAGTTCAGCAGACAGGGGGCTCGAGCAGTACTTC.